This T cell receptor (beta chain) stems from a study of blood T cell repertoires in COVID-19. Here immunoSEQ multiplex PCR was the method, and the copy in TCRdb shows in-frame clones only, minus some. The sample holds 150,000 to 200,000 clones, 86% seen once. Sequencing was done on a sample of peripheral blood. This receptor was obtained from an elderly woman in a cohort sampled during active or convalescent COVID-19.

The DNA of the CDR3 is TGTGCCTGGATGGACATGGTATATGGCTACACCTTC. Translating it yields CAWMDMVYGYTF. The V gene is TRBV30, the J gene TRBJ1-2; weak D call: TRBD1 (5 bases). Per germline, CDR1 GTSNPN and CDR2 SVGIG (reference sequence). V was clipped by 4 bases and J by 5 bases, with 11 bases between them. The CDR3 has 12 amino acids. Together with reference TRBV30 and TRBJ1-2, the CDR3 gives the full variable domain: SQTIHQWPATLVQPVGSPLSLECTVEGTSNPNLYWYRQAAGRGLQLLFYSVGIGQISSEVPQNLSASRPQDRQFILSSKKLLLSDSGFYLCAWMDMVYGYTFGSGTRLTVV.